This entry features one TCR beta chain sequence. The CDR3 is made up of 15 amino acids. Germline assignment: CDR1 LGHNA and CDR2 YNFKEQ. The V end was cut by 1 base, the J end by 3 bases, with 13 bases between. The data were taken from a study of blood T cell repertoires in COVID-19. In the study overall: Italy, Spain and the United States were the sources of the convalescent and acute COVID-19 samples. The analysed material was cDNA or gDNA that came from T cells, B-cell-depleted T cells, or PBMCs.

Authors' data handling: Amplification with reference gene primers provided the estimates of nucleated cell counts. Produced via immunoSEQ multiplex PCR; TCRdb's table is partial and in-frame only. V and J calls and clone size are given by that table; D and trimming were obtained from the DNA. The profile shows about 160,000 clones, approximately 88% of them singletons. Material for sequencing was peripheral blood. V is TRBV4-2 and J is TRBJ2-7; possible D gene TRBD2, 5 bases. The TCR comes from a woman aged 55-70 years with acute or convalescent COVID-19. The CDR3 nucleotides are TGTGCCAGCAGCCAAGGAGGGATCGTGAGCTACGAGCAGTACTTC. It encodes CASSQGGIVSYEQYF.